Reported below is one T cell receptor beta chain. The record originates from a study of blood T cell repertoires in COVID-19. Study summary: The United States, Italy and Spain were the sources of the acute and convalescent COVID-19 samples.

CDR1 and CDR2 from the germline V gene are MNHEY and SMNVEV (reference sequence). The V and J ends lost 5 bases and 8 bases respectively, with 16 bases between them. This CDR3 is built from 15 residues. In the study's own analysis: From reference gene primer amplification, estimates of nucleated cell counts were derived. TCRdb's copy holds only in-frame clones and misses some; the assay was immunoSEQ multiplex PCR. That table supplies the V and J calls and clone size; D and trimming were determined from the DNA. Counted here are 75,000 to 100,000 clones, roughly 80% occurring once; the ten biggest clones make up 4% to 5.5%.

The sequenced sample consisted of peripheral blood. V is TRBV27 and J is TRBJ1-6; D perhaps matches TRBD1 (6 bases). This receptor was obtained from a man between 60 and 75 years old with acute or convalescent COVID-19. The CDR3 sequence is CASSLRQAGHSPLHF. The CDR3, as DNA: TGTGCCAGCAGTCTGAGACAGGCTGGTCATTCACCCCTCCACTTT.